This T cell receptor (beta chain) derives from a study of vaccination and CD4 T cells after COVID-19. Study-level information: Culture controls were given either a CEFX pool, an HIV-1 Nef pool, or no peptide.

Once obtained from cultured CD4+ T cells, the DNA was sequenced using the Oncomine TCR Beta short-read assay. Scientists extracted genomic DNA from CD4+ T cells grown in culture. TCRdb re-called the PCR reads with MiXCR, one entry per CDR3 protein. The sample carries around 11,000 distinct CDR3 sequences, under 40% recorded once. This clonotype showed up just a few times. What it binds is unknown. V was pared by 6 bases and J by 10 bases, with 6 bases of the junction left unmatched. This CDR3 is built from 13 residues. Germline-derived CDR1 and CDR2 are DFQATT and SNEGSKA (reference sequence). Treatment given: 10-day PBMC culture with coronavirus spike peptide pools or control peptides (ViraFEST assay). Gathered ahead of the COVID-19 pandemic (2011-2018) were the CD4+ T cells of the unexposed donor. With peptide pools, ViraFEST first expanded antigen-specific T cells and afterwards sequenced their TCRs. Each well received some 2.1 million PBMCs, cultured with roughly 9.5 IU/ml IL-2 and roughly 10 ug/ml peptide pools. Investigators exposed CD4+ T cells from unexposed donors to SARS-CoV-2 S/N and four cold-coronavirus spikes, as cells permitted.

The J gene is TRBJ2-1, the V gene TRBV20-1; 13 nucleotides match TRBD2. The sample comprised CD4+ T cells from blood, cultured in vitro. This receptor was obtained from a human donor in good health. CDR3 in amino acids: CSAQPGLAGEQFF. Written as DNA, the CDR3 is TGCAGTGCCCAGCCGGGACTAGCGGGAGAGCAGTTCTTC.